This T cell receptor (beta chain) was identified during a study of PD-L1 blockade in urothelial cancer. In the study overall: Patients' prior chemotherapy regimens numbered 0 to 3. A median around 140,000 T cells were found in blood samples.

Study conclusions and caveats: Clonality of blood TCR below the median before treatment predicted better survival.

A word on this clone: Its antigen is unidentified.

Clones were sequenced by immunoSEQ multiplex PCR, and TCRdb holds only the in-frame ones, with some missing. The table lists approximately 50,000 clones, about 81% of them singletons. Stated time point: pretreatment peripheral blood. Each patient's cancer was a locally advanced or metastatic urothelial carcinoma. CDR1 is LNHDA and CDR2 is SQIVND in the germline V gene (reference sequence). Unmatched junction bases numbered 7, after V lost 4 bases and J lost 4 bases. CDR3 length: 17 amino acids. Specimen: PBMCs, collected around atezolizumab (anti-PD-L1) treatment. The TCR sequence derives from a man in his 70s with urothelial cancer. The chain links TRBV19 to TRBJ2-1, with 13 bases identical to TRBD2. The CDR3 loop is CASSTRTSGRLYNEQFF. The CDR3 DNA sequence: TGTGCCAGTAGTACCCGGACTAGCGGGAGACTATACAATGAGCAGTTCTTC.